This TCR beta chain derives from a study of T cell responses to AZD1222 COVID-19 vaccine. Libraries were prepared by immunoSEQ multiplex PCR; TCRdb keeps only in-frame clonotypes and omits some of them. The sample contains approximately 56,000 clones, roughly 88% of which appear only once. With V trimmed by 3 bases and J by 4 bases, 3 bases remained unmatched. Germline CDR1 reads LGHDT; CDR2 reads YNNKEL (reference sequence). There are 15 residues in the CDR3. The chain joins TRBV3-1 (or the pseudogene TRBV3-2) to TRBJ2-3; 11 positions agree with TRBD1. This receptor was taken from an adult in good health. Here the sequenced sample was peripheral blood, taken on day 0 of AZD1222 vaccination. The CDR3 DNA reads as TGTGCCAGCAGCCATAGGACAGGGGGCGCAGATACGCAGTATTTT. Protein: CASSHRTGGADTQYF.